The subject of this entry is one TCR beta chain. The target antigen is unknown. The entry originates in a study of cytotoxic CD8 clonotypes in ibrutinib-treated CLL. Overall study: Over 10 relapsed/refractory, roughly 15 treatment-naive; roughly 17 IGHV unmutated. Overall study findings and caveats: Clonality rose at ibrutinib response, held steady in sustained remission, and fell toward baseline at progression. There were few public clonotypes, and on treatment they contracted or stayed stable.

Produced via immunoSEQ multiplex PCR; TCRdb's table is partial and in-frame only. This table holds about 140,000 clones, approximately 90% found once. This CDR3 spans 16 amino acids. Looked up from germline, CDR1 is SGHDN and CDR2 is FVKESK. After removal of 5 bases from V and 5 bases from J, the junction contained 10 bases not matched to a gene. Sequences were derived from PBMCs, sampled after 12 months of ibrutinib treatment. This sequence joins TRBV14 and TRBJ2-1; 9 nucleotides align to TRBD1. The TCR originated in a human donor with chronic lymphocytic leukemia. The CDR3 region is CASSSNRGLRNNEQFF. In nucleotides, the CDR3 is TGTGCCAGCAGCTCAAACAGGGGGCTGCGGAACAATGAGCAGTTCTTC.